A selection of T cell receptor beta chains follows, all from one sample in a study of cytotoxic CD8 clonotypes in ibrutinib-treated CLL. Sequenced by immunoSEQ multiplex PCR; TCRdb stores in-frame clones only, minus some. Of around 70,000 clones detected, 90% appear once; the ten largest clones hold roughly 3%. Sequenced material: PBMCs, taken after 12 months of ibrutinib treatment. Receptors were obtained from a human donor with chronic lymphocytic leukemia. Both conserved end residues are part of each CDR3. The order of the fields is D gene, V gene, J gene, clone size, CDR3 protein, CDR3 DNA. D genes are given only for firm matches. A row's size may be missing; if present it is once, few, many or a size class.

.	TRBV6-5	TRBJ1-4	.	CASSYSRVVTNEKLFF	TGTGCCAGCAGTTACTCCAGGGTGGTGACTAATGAAAAACTGTTTTTT
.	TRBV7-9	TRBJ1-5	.	CASSLAGSLSQPQHF	TGTGCCAGCAGCTTGGCAGGGAGTCTTAGTCAGCCCCAGCATTTT
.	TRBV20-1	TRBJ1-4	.	CSARGPGKLFF	TGCAGTGCTAGAGGACCTGGAAAACTGTTTTTT
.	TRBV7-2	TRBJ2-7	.	CASSPGGANSYEQYF	TGTGCCAGCAGCCCTGGCGGGGCCAACTCCTACGAGCAGTACTTC
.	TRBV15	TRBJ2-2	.	CATSRGPPSGELFF	TGTGCCACCAGCAGAGGACCCCCGTCCGGGGAGCTGTTTTTT
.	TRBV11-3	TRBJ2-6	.	CASSLENGANVLTF	TGTGCCAGCAGCTTAGAAAATGGGGCCAACGTCCTGACTTTC
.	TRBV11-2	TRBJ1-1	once	CASTPSGVPLEAFF	TGTGCCAGCACCCCGAGTGGGGTTCCCCTTGAAGCTTTCTTT
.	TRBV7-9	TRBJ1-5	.	CASSLSASNQPQHF	TGTGCCAGCAGCTTATCAGCTAGCAATCAGCCCCAGCATTTT
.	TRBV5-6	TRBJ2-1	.	CASSIARNEQFF	TGTGCCAGCAGCATAGCCCGGAATGAGCAGTTCTTC
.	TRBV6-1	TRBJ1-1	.	CASSERARLNTEAFF	TGTGCCAGCAGTGAAAGGGCTCGTCTGAACACTGAAGCTTTCTTT
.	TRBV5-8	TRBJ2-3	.	CASSLTRSTDTQYF	TGTGCCAGCAGCTTGACACGGAGCACAGATACGCAGTATTTT
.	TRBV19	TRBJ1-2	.	CASSIVGTSGYTF	TGTGCCAGTAGTATAGTTGGGACAAGTGGCTACACCTTC
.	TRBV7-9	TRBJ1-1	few	CASSLERTEAFF	TGTGCCAGCAGCTTAGAAAGGACTGAAGCTTTCTTT
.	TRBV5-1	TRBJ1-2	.	CASSLARGAEDLSGYTF	TGCGCCAGCAGCTTGGCCCGCGGGGCCGAGGACCTATCCGGCTACACCTTC
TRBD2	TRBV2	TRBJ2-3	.	CASSVIGSGDF	TGTGCCAGCAGTGTAATCGGAAGCGGGGACTTT
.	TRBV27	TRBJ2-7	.	CASSSTRTSMKQYF	TGTGCCAGCAGTTCGACAAGAACCTCTATGAAGCAGTACTTC
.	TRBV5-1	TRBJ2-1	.	CASSLVAAPMRFF	TGCGCCAGCAGCTTGGTTGCGGCTCCCATGCGGTTCTTC
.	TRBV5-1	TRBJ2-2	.	CASSSTGGTGGELFF	TGCGCCAGCAGCTCCACAGGCGGAACGGGCGGGGAGCTGTTTTTT
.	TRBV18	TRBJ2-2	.	CASSLEMPHTGELFF	TGTGCCAGCTCACTGGAGATGCCGCACACCGGGGAGCTGTTTTTT
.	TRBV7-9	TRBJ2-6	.	CASRANSGANVLTF	TGTGCCAGCAGAGCCAACTCTGGGGCCAACGTCCTGACTTTC
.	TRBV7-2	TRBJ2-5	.	CASSSSYQETQYF	TGTGCCAGCAGCTCCTCCTACCAAGAGACCCAGTACTTC
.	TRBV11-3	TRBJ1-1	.	CASSIGFLRQGTEAFF	TGTGCCAGCAGCATTGGATTCCTCAGGCAGGGCACTGAAGCTTTCTTT
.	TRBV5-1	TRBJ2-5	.	CASSLDEETQYF	TGCGCCAGCAGCTTGGACGAAGAGACCCAGTACTTC
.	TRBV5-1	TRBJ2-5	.	CASSLGQHTETQYF	TGCGCCAGCAGCTTGGGGCAGCATACTGAGACCCAGTACTTC
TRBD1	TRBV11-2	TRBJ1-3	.	CASSPDRVTGNTIYF	TGTGCCAGCAGCCCAGACAGGGTGACTGGAAACACCATATATTTT
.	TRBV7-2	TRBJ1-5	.	CASSLEKNQPQHF	TGTGCCAGCAGCTTAGAGAAAAATCAGCCCCAGCATTTT
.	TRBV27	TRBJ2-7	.	CASSFTSGLTDSYEQYF	TGTGCCAGCAGTTTCACTTCGGGACTGACAGACTCCTACGAGCAGTACTTC
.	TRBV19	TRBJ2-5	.	CASSTVGLRQETQYF	TGTGCCAGTAGTACGGTTGGACTCCGACAAGAGACCCAGTACTTC
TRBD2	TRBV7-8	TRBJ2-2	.	CASSPNSGRANTGELFF	TGTGCCAGCAGCCCAAATAGCGGGAGGGCGAACACCGGGGAGCTGTTTTTT
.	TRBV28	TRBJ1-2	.	CASSLGGSPVGYTF	TGTGCCAGCAGTTTGGGTGGCAGTCCGGTCGGCTACACCTTC
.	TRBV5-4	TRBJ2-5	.	CASSPTGFETQYF	TGTGCCAGCAGCCCCACAGGGTTTGAGACCCAGTACTTC
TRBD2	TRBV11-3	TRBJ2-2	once	CASSGAGGYTGELFF	TGTGCCAGCAGCGGGGCGGGGGGCTACACCGGGGAGCTGTTTTTT
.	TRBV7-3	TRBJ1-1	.	CASSLYVMNTEAFF	TGTGCCAGCAGCTTGTATGTGATGAACACTGAAGCTTTCTTT
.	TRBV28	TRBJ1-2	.	CASRSLEGGREKRDGYTF	TGTGCCAGCAGATCCCTAGAGGGGGGGAGGGAGAAAAGAGATGGCTACACCTTC
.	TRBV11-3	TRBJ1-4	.	CASSARNEKLFF	TGTGCCAGCAGCGCCCGTAATGAAAAACTGTTTTTT
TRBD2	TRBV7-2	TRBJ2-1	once	CASSLLGAGRDNEQFF	TGTGCCAGCAGCTTATTGGGAGCGGGAAGGGACAATGAGCAGTTCTTC
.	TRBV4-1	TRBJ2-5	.	CASSPSRQETQYF	TGCGCCAGCAGCCCCTCTCGGCAGGAGACCCAGTACTTC
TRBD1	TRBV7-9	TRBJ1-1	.	CASSLDRGRNTEAFF	TGTGCCAGCAGCTTGGACAGGGGGAGGAACACTGAAGCTTTCTTT
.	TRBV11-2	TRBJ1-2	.	CASSLDGTNYGYTF	TGTGCCAGCAGCTTAGACGGAACTAACTATGGCTACACCTTC
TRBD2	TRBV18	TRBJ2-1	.	CASSPLAGGPGDEQFF	TGTGCCAGCTCACCACTAGCGGGAGGGCCCGGCGATGAGCAGTTCTTC
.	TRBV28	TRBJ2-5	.	CASSPGLGGGETQYF	TGTGCCAGCAGCCCGGGCCTTGGGGGCGGGGAGACCCAGTACTTC
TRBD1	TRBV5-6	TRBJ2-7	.	CASRHHQGVSLGEQYF	TGTGCCAGCAGACACCATCAGGGGGTTAGTTTGGGCGAGCAGTACTTC
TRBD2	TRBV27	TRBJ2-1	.	CASSLLGLAGAYNEQFF	TGTGCCAGCAGTTTATTAGGACTAGCGGGAGCTTACAATGAGCAGTTCTTC
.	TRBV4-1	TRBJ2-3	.	CASSQDLPDTQYF	TGCGCCAGCAGCCAGGACTTACCAGATACGCAGTATTTT
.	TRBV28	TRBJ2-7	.	CASSLTRGSSYEQYF	TGTGCCAGCAGCCTCACGAGGGGTAGTTCCTACGAGCAGTACTTC